The text below deals with one T cell receptor (beta chain). Its antigen is not known. The sample is drawn from a study of beta chain features in type 1 diabetes. Sorted cells reached over 95% purity in every population. V gave up 9 bases and J gave up 2 bases, with 8 bases separating them. The CDR3 runs to 12 residues. Sequenced material consisted of expressed TCRB transcripts (all of the isolated RNA was reverse transcribed). TCRdb's table, derived via immunoSEQ multiplex PCR, lists solely in-frame clones and lacks some. The data contain hundreds of thousands of clones, about 16% of them singletons. Findings and caveats of the study: All four CD4+ subsets of Type 1 diabetes patients contained TCRB CDR3s that were moderately but significantly shorter. Fewer insertions but more deletions were seen at VDJ junctions in type 1 diabetes patients. A greater similarity of naive, central memory and Treg TCRB repertoires was seen among patients than among healthy donors.

The genes are TRBV23-1 and TRBJ2-1; D may be TRBD2 (6 bases). TRBV23-1 is treated as an ORF (open reading frame) with a function not yet certain. Sequenced sample: naive CD4+ T cells from blood. The source of this sequence is a young man in good health. This CDR3 is CASREAYNEQFF. The CDR3 nucleotides are TGCGCCAGTAGGGAGGCCTACAATGAGCAGTTCTTC.